These T cell receptor beta chains were read from a single sample in a study of blood T cell repertoires in COVID-19. Here immunoSEQ multiplex PCR was the method, and the copy in TCRdb shows in-frame clones only, minus some. The table lists more than 200,000 clones, over 70% of them singletons. The sample comprised peripheral blood. The receptors derive from a woman between 45 and 60 years old with acute or convalescent COVID-19. Both conserved end residues are part of each CDR3. The order of the fields is V gene, clone size, D gene, J gene, CDR3 protein, CDR3 DNA. A D gene is named only where the DNA matches it firmly. Rows give clone size only sometimes, using once, few, many, or a class for an expanded clone.

v_call: TRBV6-5
clone_size: NA
d_call: NA
j_call: TRBJ1-1
cdr3_aa: CASSYSVYGNTEAFF
cdr3_nt: TGTGCCAGCAGTTACTCAGTGTACGGGAACACTGAAGCTTTCTTT

v_call: TRBV5-1
clone_size: NA
d_call: TRBD1
j_call: TRBJ2-7
cdr3_aa: CASSLTGTGPYEQYF
cdr3_nt: TGCGCCAGCAGCTTAACCGGGACAGGGCCCTACGAGCAGTACTTC

v_call: TRBV5-4
clone_size: NA
d_call: NA
j_call: TRBJ2-1
cdr3_aa: CASSPFPYNEQFF
cdr3_nt: TGTGCCAGCAGCCCCTTCCCTTACAATGAGCAGTTCTTC

v_call: TRBV15
clone_size: NA
d_call: TRBD2
j_call: TRBJ2-5
cdr3_aa: CATSRGGRDQETQYF
cdr3_nt: TGTGCCACCAGCAGAGGCGGGAGGGATCAAGAGACCCAGTACTTC

v_call: TRBV5-1
clone_size: NA
d_call: TRBD1
j_call: TRBJ2-5
cdr3_aa: CASSSGQGTETQYF
cdr3_nt: TGCGCCAGCAGCTCGGGACAGGGGACGGAGACCCAGTACTTC

v_call: TRBV3-1/TRBV3-2
clone_size: NA
d_call: TRBD2
j_call: TRBJ2-1
cdr3_aa: CASSPRLGTSGRANEQFF
cdr3_nt: TGTGCCAGCAGCCCCAGGCTTGGGACTAGCGGGAGGGCCAATGAGCAGTTCTTC

v_call: TRBV5-8
clone_size: NA
d_call: NA
j_call: TRBJ2-5
cdr3_aa: CASSGRQILLETQYF
cdr3_nt: TGTGCCAGCAGCGGTAGACAGATTCTCCTGGAGACCCAGTACTTC

v_call: TRBV20-1
clone_size: NA
d_call: TRBD1
j_call: TRBJ1-1
cdr3_aa: CSAGGNTEAFF
cdr3_nt: TGCAGCGCAGGGGGCAATACTGAAGCTTTCTTT

v_call: TRBV11-3
clone_size: NA
d_call: NA
j_call: TRBJ1-1
cdr3_aa: CASSLEPGGENTEAFF
cdr3_nt: TGTGCCAGCAGCTTAGAGCCGGGGGGAGAGAACACTGAAGCTTTCTTT

v_call: TRBV30
clone_size: NA
d_call: TRBD2
j_call: TRBJ2-1
cdr3_aa: CAWSSPVAGGPLEQFF
cdr3_nt: TGTGCCTGGAGTTCCCCCGTTGCGGGAGGGCCTCTTGAGCAGTTCTTC

v_call: TRBV5-1
clone_size: NA
d_call: TRBD2
j_call: TRBJ2-1
cdr3_aa: CASSPRASGSSQPYNEQFF
cdr3_nt: TGCGCCAGCAGCCCTAGGGCTAGCGGGAGTTCCCAACCCTACAATGAGCAGTTCTTC

v_call: TRBV5-4
clone_size: NA
d_call: NA
j_call: TRBJ2-1
cdr3_aa: CASSLGEYEQFF
cdr3_nt: TGTGCCAGCAGCTTGGGGGAGTATGAGCAGTTCTTC

v_call: TRBV28
clone_size: once
d_call: NA
j_call: TRBJ2-7
cdr3_aa: CASRPERYEQYF
cdr3_nt: TGTGCCAGCAGACCCGAGCGCTACGAGCAGTACTTC

v_call: TRBV7-6
clone_size: NA
d_call: NA
j_call: TRBJ1-2
cdr3_aa: CASSPQTLGHGYTF
cdr3_nt: TGTGCCAGCAGCCCGCAGACACTTGGGCATGGCTACACCTTC

v_call: TRBV12-3/TRBV12-4
clone_size: NA
d_call: NA
j_call: TRBJ1-2
cdr3_aa: CASSLAGSGYTF
cdr3_nt: TGTGCCAGCAGTTTAGCCGGGTCTGGCTACACCTTC

v_call: TRBV6-2/TRBV6-3
clone_size: NA
d_call: NA
j_call: TRBJ1-5
cdr3_aa: CASSYLVGSNQPQHF
cdr3_nt: TGTGCCAGCAGTTACCTCGTGGGCAGCAATCAGCCCCAGCATTTT

v_call: TRBV10-2
clone_size: NA
d_call: NA
j_call: TRBJ2-1
cdr3_aa: CASSSSEPDYNEQFF
cdr3_nt: TGCGCCAGCAGCTCCAGCGAGCCGGACTACAATGAGCAGTTCTTC

v_call: TRBV19
clone_size: NA
d_call: NA
j_call: TRBJ2-1
cdr3_aa: CASSLGGLEQFF
cdr3_nt: TGTGCCAGCAGCCTAGGGGGATTAGAGCAGTTCTTC

v_call: TRBV2
clone_size: NA
d_call: NA
j_call: TRBJ1-2
cdr3_aa: CASIRWVRTGGYTF
cdr3_nt: TGTGCCAGCATCCGTTGGGTGCGGACTGGGGGCTACACCTTC

v_call: TRBV29-1
clone_size: NA
d_call: NA
j_call: TRBJ2-2
cdr3_aa: CSVGQVNTGELFF
cdr3_nt: TGCAGCGTTGGACAGGTGAACACCGGGGAGCTGTTTTTT

v_call: TRBV10-3
clone_size: NA
d_call: NA
j_call: TRBJ2-7
cdr3_aa: CAISKQGDEQYF
cdr3_nt: TGTGCCATCAGTAAACAGGGTGACGAGCAGTACTTC

v_call: TRBV7-2
clone_size: NA
d_call: TRBD2
j_call: TRBJ2-1
cdr3_aa: CASSQAGDEQFF
cdr3_nt: TGTGCCAGCAGCCAGGCGGGAGATGAGCAGTTCTTC

v_call: TRBV5-6
clone_size: NA
d_call: TRBD1
j_call: TRBJ1-6
cdr3_aa: CASSTRGLGSPLHF
cdr3_nt: TGTGCCAGCAGCACGAGGGGGCTGGGGTCACCCCTCCACTTT

v_call: TRBV2
clone_size: few
d_call: NA
j_call: TRBJ2-2
cdr3_aa: CASLAKNTGELFF
cdr3_nt: TGTGCCAGCCTGGCCAAGAACACCGGGGAGCTGTTTTTT

v_call: TRBV28
clone_size: NA
d_call: NA
j_call: TRBJ1-5
cdr3_aa: CASSRRRPRGSNQPQHF
cdr3_nt: TGTGCCAGCAGTCGAAGGAGGCCCCGGGGTAGCAATCAGCCCCAGCATTTT

v_call: TRBV7-3
clone_size: NA
d_call: NA
j_call: TRBJ2-1
cdr3_aa: CASSFLGGNEQFF
cdr3_nt: TGTGCCAGCAGCTTTTTAGGGGGCAATGAGCAGTTCTTC

v_call: TRBV15
clone_size: NA
d_call: NA
j_call: TRBJ1-6
cdr3_aa: CATSREAGVGSPLHF
cdr3_nt: TGTGCCACCAGCAGAGAGGCAGGGGTGGGTTCACCCCTCCACTTT

v_call: TRBV11-2
clone_size: NA
d_call: NA
j_call: TRBJ2-3
cdr3_aa: CASSSLGAGNTDTQYF
cdr3_nt: TGTGCCAGCAGCTCCCTGGGGGCAGGGAACACAGATACGCAGTATTTT

v_call: TRBV29-1
clone_size: many
d_call: NA
j_call: TRBJ2-7
cdr3_aa: CSVGLFPEQYF
cdr3_nt: TGCAGCGTTGGACTATTCCCCGAGCAGTACTTC

v_call: TRBV6-5
clone_size: NA
d_call: TRBD1
j_call: TRBJ1-4
cdr3_aa: CASRLRGVTNEKLFF
cdr3_nt: TGTGCCAGCAGACTCAGGGGGGTAACTAATGAAAAACTGTTTTTT

v_call: TRBV14
clone_size: NA
d_call: NA
j_call: TRBJ1-3
cdr3_aa: CASSQDLGQLSGNTIYF
cdr3_nt: TGTGCCAGCAGCCAAGACCTTGGACAGCTCTCTGGAAACACCATATATTTT

v_call: TRBV6-6
clone_size: NA
d_call: NA
j_call: TRBJ1-3
cdr3_aa: CASSRAPGGSLVGNTIYF
cdr3_nt: TGTGCCAGCAGTCGTGCCCCGGGGGGCTCCCTAGTGGGAAACACCATATATTTT

v_call: TRBV2
clone_size: NA
d_call: TRBD1
j_call: TRBJ2-7
cdr3_aa: CAIGQGAIYEQYF
cdr3_nt: TGTGCCATAGGACAGGGGGCTATCTACGAGCAGTACTTC

v_call: TRBV2
clone_size: NA
d_call: TRBD2
j_call: TRBJ2-1
cdr3_aa: CASSAFTGGVSYNEQFF
cdr3_nt: TGTGCCAGCAGTGCCTTCACGGGAGGGGTCTCCTACAATGAGCAGTTCTTC

v_call: TRBV7-2
clone_size: few
d_call: TRBD2
j_call: TRBJ2-3
cdr3_aa: CASSLGSGTDTQYF
cdr3_nt: TGTGCCAGCAGCTTAGGTAGCGGGACAGATACGCAGTATTTT

v_call: TRBV2
clone_size: NA
d_call: NA
j_call: TRBJ1-5
cdr3_aa: CASRGREEVPQHF
cdr3_nt: TGTGCCAGCAGGGGGAGGGAGGAGGTGCCCCAGCATTTT

v_call: TRBV2
clone_size: NA
d_call: TRBD1
j_call: TRBJ1-1
cdr3_aa: CATEYRGDGGTEAFF
cdr3_nt: TGTGCCACAGAGTACAGGGGCGATGGTGGAACTGAAGCTTTCTTT

v_call: TRBV7-6
clone_size: NA
d_call: NA
j_call: TRBJ1-1
cdr3_aa: CASREHTEAFF
cdr3_nt: TGTGCCAGCCGGGAACACACTGAAGCTTTCTTT

v_call: TRBV19
clone_size: NA
d_call: TRBD1
j_call: TRBJ2-7
cdr3_aa: CASSIVGTGYVQYF
cdr3_nt: TGTGCCAGTAGTATAGTGGGGACAGGGTACGTGCAGTACTTC

v_call: TRBV30
clone_size: NA
d_call: NA
j_call: TRBJ1-5
cdr3_aa: CAWSEGAQPQHF
cdr3_nt: TGTGCCTGGAGTGAAGGGGCGCAGCCCCAGCATTTT

v_call: TRBV28
clone_size: once
d_call: NA
j_call: TRBJ1-2
cdr3_aa: CASEGVNRSGYTF
cdr3_nt: TGTGCCAGCGAAGGGGTCAATCGTAGTGGCTACACCTTC

v_call: TRBV20-1
clone_size: NA
d_call: NA
j_call: TRBJ1-1
cdr3_aa: CSARAEDEAFF
cdr3_nt: TGCAGTGCCAGGGCGGAAGATGAAGCTTTCTTT

v_call: TRBV29-1
clone_size: NA
d_call: TRBD2
j_call: TRBJ2-1
cdr3_aa: CSVRTSGRVEQFF
cdr3_nt: TGCAGCGTTAGGACTAGCGGGAGGGTTGAGCAGTTCTTC

v_call: TRBV10-3
clone_size: NA
d_call: TRBD1
j_call: TRBJ2-7
cdr3_aa: CAISEEGARYEQYF
cdr3_nt: TGTGCCATCAGTGAGGAGGGGGCGCGTTACGAGCAGTACTTC

v_call: TRBV25-1
clone_size: NA
d_call: NA
j_call: TRBJ1-1
cdr3_aa: CASRGHLNTEAFF
cdr3_nt: TGTGCCAGCAGGGGACATTTGAACACTGAAGCTTTCTTT

v_call: TRBV5-1
clone_size: NA
d_call: TRBD1
j_call: TRBJ1-1
cdr3_aa: CASSLGRQGNTEAFF
cdr3_nt: TGCGCCAGCAGCTTGGGGCGACAGGGAAATACTGAAGCTTTCTTT

v_call: TRBV9
clone_size: NA
d_call: NA
j_call: TRBJ2-3
cdr3_aa: CASSPEPGTDTQYF
cdr3_nt: TGTGCCAGCAGCCCGGAGCCGGGCACAGATACGCAGTATTTT

v_call: TRBV7-9
clone_size: NA
d_call: TRBD2
j_call: TRBJ2-7
cdr3_aa: CASRPTSGSSYEQYF
cdr3_nt: TGTGCCAGCAGGCCGACTAGCGGGAGCTCCTACGAGCAGTACTTC

v_call: TRBV6-1
clone_size: NA
d_call: TRBD2
j_call: TRBJ2-1
cdr3_aa: CASSEGRGLAGVIEQFF
cdr3_nt: TGTGCCAGCAGTGAGGGGAGGGGACTAGCGGGAGTTATTGAGCAGTTCTTC

v_call: TRBV2
clone_size: few
d_call: TRBD1
j_call: TRBJ1-5
cdr3_aa: CASRRTGSKDQPQHF
cdr3_nt: TGTGCCAGCAGAAGGACAGGGTCAAAAGATCAGCCCCAGCATTTT

v_call: TRBV3-1/TRBV3-2
clone_size: once
d_call: TRBD2
j_call: TRBJ2-7
cdr3_aa: CASSQDRTSGSREQYF
cdr3_nt: TGTGCCAGCAGCCAAGATCGGACTAGCGGGAGTCGCGAGCAGTACTTC

v_call: TRBV6-5
clone_size: once
d_call: NA
j_call: TRBJ1-5
cdr3_aa: CASKQTDYQPQHF
cdr3_nt: TGTGCCAGCAAACAGACGGACTATCAGCCCCAGCATTTT

v_call: TRBV19
clone_size: few
d_call: TRBD1
j_call: TRBJ1-4
cdr3_aa: CASWDRSDEKLFF
cdr3_nt: TGTGCCAGTTGGGACAGATCTGATGAAAAACTGTTTTTT

v_call: TRBV6-5
clone_size: once
d_call: TRBD2
j_call: TRBJ2-1
cdr3_aa: CASSWTSYNEQFF
cdr3_nt: TGTGCCAGCAGCTGGACTAGCTACAATGAGCAGTTCTTC

v_call: TRBV11-2
clone_size: NA
d_call: NA
j_call: TRBJ2-1
cdr3_aa: CASSPDEGLQQFF
cdr3_nt: TGTGCCAGCAGCCCGGACGAGGGACTGCAGCAGTTCTTC

v_call: TRBV9
clone_size: once
d_call: TRBD2
j_call: TRBJ2-1
cdr3_aa: CASSVEISGRLRGNNEQFF
cdr3_nt: TGTGCCAGCAGCGTAGAGATTAGCGGGAGGCTGAGGGGCAACAATGAGCAGTTCTTC

v_call: TRBV3-1/TRBV3-2
clone_size: NA
d_call: TRBD2
j_call: TRBJ2-5
cdr3_aa: CASSQEVRGGKETQYF
cdr3_nt: TGTGCCAGCAGCCAAGAGGTTCGGGGGGGTAAAGAGACCCAGTACTTC

v_call: TRBV4-2
clone_size: NA
d_call: NA
j_call: TRBJ2-1
cdr3_aa: CASSQEGSSAQFF
cdr3_nt: TGTGCCAGCAGCCAAGAGGGTTCCAGCGCCCAGTTCTTC

v_call: TRBV11-2
clone_size: NA
d_call: NA
j_call: TRBJ2-3
cdr3_aa: CASSLGALSTDTQYF
cdr3_nt: TGTGCCAGCAGCTTAGGCGCCCTAAGCACAGATACGCAGTATTTT

v_call: TRBV19
clone_size: NA
d_call: NA
j_call: TRBJ2-3
cdr3_aa: CASSTGGLPTDTQYF
cdr3_nt: TGTGCCAGTAGTACAGGGGGACTCCCCACAGATACGCAGTATTTT